This TCR beta chain was retrieved from a study of T cell responses to AZD1222 COVID-19 vaccine. Profiled with immunoSEQ multiplex PCR; TCRdb holds only in-frame clones, not every one. This sample yields about 180,000 clones, of which 85% to 95% are seen a single time; about 1.5% belongs to the top ten. CDR1 and CDR2 (germline): SGHNT, YYREEE (reference sequence). CDR3 size: 15 residues. Trimming removed 5 bases at V and 6 bases at J, with 20 bases between. Sequences were derived from peripheral blood, sampled 28 days after the second AZD1222 dose. The receptor was derived from an adult who received the AZD1222 COVID-19 vaccine. V is TRBV5-4 and J is TRBJ1-1, with a possible D match to TRBD1 (6 bases). The CDR3 loop reads CASRRWGGPRAEAFF. The CDR3, as DNA: TGTGCCAGCAGGCGCTGGGGGGGGCCCAGGGCTGAAGCTTTCTTT.